These T cell receptor beta chains were read from a single sample in a study of persistence of HIV-infected CD4 T cells. The data were produced by immunoSEQ multiplex PCR, yet TCRdb's version contains in-frame clones alone and is incomplete. The repertoire has tens of thousands of clones, over 80% of them found once; the top ten carry 6.4%. These receptors lack a known antigen. Sequenced here: CD4+ T cells sorted from PBMCs after approximately 20-hour stimulation, sampled from a patient who received antiretroviral therapy. These receptors were taken from an adult woman with HIV who was CMV-seropositive. CDR3s include the opening cysteine and the closing phenylalanine or tryptophan. Fields, in order: D gene, J gene, V gene, clone size, CDR3 protein, CDR3 DNA. The D gene is left open where the match is weak. The size field is filled for only some rows; it gives once, few, many or a size class.

NA | TRBJ1-2 | TRBV7-8 | NA | CASSLVEVGGYTF | TGTGCCAGCAGCTTAGTGGAAGTAGGGGGCTACACCTTC
NA | TRBJ1-4 | TRBV4-1 | NA | CASSQSKTGEKLFF | TGCGCCAGCAGCCAAAGTAAAACGGGTGAAAAACTGTTTTTT
NA | TRBJ1-1 | TRBV11-3 | NA | CASSPGGGALLGAFF | TGTGCCAGCAGCCCGGGAGGGGGGGCCCTCCTGGGAGCTTTCTTT
NA | TRBJ1-3 | TRBV5-1 | NA | CASSWGQGMSGNTIYF | TGCGCCAGCAGCTGGGGTCAGGGGATGTCTGGAAACACCATATATTTT
TRBD1 | TRBJ2-5 | TRBV10-1 | NA | CASSEDRGKETQYF | TGCGCCAGCAGTGAGGACAGGGGAAAGGAGACCCAGTACTTC
NA | TRBJ1-2 | TRBV19 | NA | CASTGLDSRGGYTF | TGTGCCAGTACCGGGCTCGACAGTAGAGGTGGCTACACCTTC
TRBD1 | TRBJ2-1 | TRBV5-1 | NA | CASSPTAAGGSYNEQFF | TGCGCCAGCAGCCCTACCGCCGCAGGGGGTTCCTACAATGAGCAGTTCTTC
NA | TRBJ2-2 | TRBV2 | NA | CASQRTGELFF | TGTGCCAGCCAGAGGACCGGGGAGCTGTTTTTT
NA | TRBJ1-1 | TRBV7-2 | NA | CASSFRGGYTEAFF | TGTGCCAGCAGCTTCCGAGGGGGTTACACTGAAGCTTTCTTT
NA | TRBJ2-1 | TRBV27 | NA | CASSSRGRGPSYNEQFF | TGTGCCAGCAGTTCCCGTGGGCGGGGGCCCTCCTACAATGAGCAGTTCTTC
NA | TRBJ1-5 | TRBV4-1 | NA | CASSQETGPLSSPQHF | TGCGCCAGCAGCCAAGAGACAGGTCCCCTCTCGTCGCCCCAGCATTTT
NA | TRBJ1-2 | TRBV5-1 | few | CASSLGLRGGRIPNYGYTF | TGCGCCAGCAGCTTGGGGCTGCGCGGGGGGAGAATACCTAACTATGGCTACACCTTC
NA | TRBJ2-6 | TRBV6-5 | NA | CASSYDSSGANVLTF | TGTGCCAGCAGTTACGACAGCTCTGGGGCCAACGTCCTGACTTTC
TRBD1 | TRBJ2-1 | TRBV27 | NA | CASSSRTGGLNEQFF | TGTGCCAGCAGTTCTCGGACAGGGGGCTTAAATGAGCAGTTCTTC
TRBD2 | TRBJ2-1 | TRBV10-3 | NA | CATHGTSGGFYNEQFF | TGTGCCACCCACGGAACGAGCGGGGGGTTCTACAATGAGCAGTTCTTC
TRBD1 | TRBJ1-6 | TRBV19 | NA | CASRKTGGGDNSPLHF | TGTGCCAGTAGGAAGACAGGGGGGGGAGATAATTCACCCCTCCACTTT
NA | TRBJ1-1 | TRBV6-2/TRBV6-3 | NA | CASSDRSGGTEAFF | TGTGCCAGCAGCGACAGGTCGGGAGGCACTGAAGCTTTCTTT
NA | TRBJ1-1 | TRBV25-1 | few | CASVETPRTEAFF | TGTGCCAGCGTTGAAACCCCCCGCACTGAAGCTTTCTTT
NA | TRBJ1-4 | TRBV7-9 | NA | CASRRDPNEKLFF | TGTGCCAGCCGCCGAGATCCTAATGAAAAACTGTTTTTT
NA | TRBJ1-2 | TRBV6-1 | NA | CASSEGRRSISPRWSGYTF | TGTGCCAGCAGTGAAGGGAGACGATCGATCTCCCCTCGTTGGTCTGGCTACACCTTC
TRBD1 | TRBJ1-6 | TRBV10-3 | NA | CATGKTDRERKDSPLHF | TGTGCCACGGGGAAAACTGACAGGGAACGGAAGGATTCACCCCTCCACTTT
NA | TRBJ1-1 | TRBV19 | NA | CASSIEGGTEAFF | TGTGCCAGTAGTATAGAGGGGGGGACTGAAGCTTTCTTT